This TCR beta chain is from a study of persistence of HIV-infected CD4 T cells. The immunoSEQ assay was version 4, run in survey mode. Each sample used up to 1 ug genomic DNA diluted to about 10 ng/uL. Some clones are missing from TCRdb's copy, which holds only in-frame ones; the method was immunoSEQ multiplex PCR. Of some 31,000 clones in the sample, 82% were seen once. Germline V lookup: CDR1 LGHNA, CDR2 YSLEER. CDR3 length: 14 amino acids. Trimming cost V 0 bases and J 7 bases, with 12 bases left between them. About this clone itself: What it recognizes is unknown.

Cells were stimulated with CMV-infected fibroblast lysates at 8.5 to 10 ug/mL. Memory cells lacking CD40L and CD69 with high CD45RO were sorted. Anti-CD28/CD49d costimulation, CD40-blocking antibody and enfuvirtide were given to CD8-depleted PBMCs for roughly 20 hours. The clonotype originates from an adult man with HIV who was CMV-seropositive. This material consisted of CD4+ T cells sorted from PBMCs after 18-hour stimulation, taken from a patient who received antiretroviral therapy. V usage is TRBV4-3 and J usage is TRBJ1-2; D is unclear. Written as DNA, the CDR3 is TGCGCCAGCAGCCAAGATAGAATATTGTCTGGCTACACCTTC. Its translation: CASSQDRILSGYTF.